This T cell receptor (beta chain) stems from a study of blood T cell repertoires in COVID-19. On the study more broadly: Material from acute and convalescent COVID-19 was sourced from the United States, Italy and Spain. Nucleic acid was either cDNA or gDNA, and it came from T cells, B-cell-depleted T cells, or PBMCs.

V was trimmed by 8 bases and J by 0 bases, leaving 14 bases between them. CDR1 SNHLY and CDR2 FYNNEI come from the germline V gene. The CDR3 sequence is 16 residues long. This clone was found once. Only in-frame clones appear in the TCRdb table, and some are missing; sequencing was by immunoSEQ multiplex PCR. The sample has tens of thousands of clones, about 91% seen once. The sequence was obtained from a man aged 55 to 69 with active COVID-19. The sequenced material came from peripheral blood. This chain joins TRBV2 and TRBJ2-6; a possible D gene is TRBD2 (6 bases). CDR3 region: CASRMRGGSGANVLTF. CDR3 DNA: TGTGCCAGCCGTATGCGGGGTGGCTCTGGGGCCAACGTCCTGACTTTC.